A selection of T cell receptor beta chains follows, all from one sample in a study of blood T cell repertoires in COVID-19. The table came from immunoSEQ multiplex PCR; TCRdb's copy has only in-frame clones and leaves some out. This sample carries about 150,000 clones, more than 70% of them seen once, and the ten largest clones take roughly a fifth. Sequencing used peripheral blood. These receptors originate from a woman in her 70s who had recovered from COVID-19. Each CDR3 is given with its conserved first and last residue. D genes are given only for firm matches. Rows give clone size only sometimes, using once, few, many, or a class for an expanded clone.

- TRBJ1-1 - TRBV10-3 CAISLQRNTEAFF TGTGCCATCAGCTTACAACGGAACACTGAAGCTTTCTTT
- TRBJ2-2 - TRBV5-1 CASSLGGQNTGELFF TGCGCCAGCAGCTTGGGGGGCCAAAACACCGGGGAGCTGTTTTTT
- TRBJ2-6 - TRBV10-2 CASSSDSGGANVLTF TGCGCCAGCAGTTCGGACAGCGGTGGGGCCAACGTCCTGACTTTC
few TRBJ1-5 - TRBV28 CASGGGTNQPQHF TGTGCCAGTGGCGGGGGGACGAACCAGCCCCAGCATTTT
- TRBJ1-4 TRBD1 TRBV4-3 CASSQEGQGDEKLFF TGCGCCAGCAGCCAAGAGGGACAGGGTGATGAAAAACTGTTTTTT
- TRBJ1-2 TRBD1 TRBV7-3 CASSPGTGLGYTF TGTGCCAGCAGCCCCGGGACAGGGCTTGGCTACACCTTC
- TRBJ1-2 TRBD1 TRBV4-2 CASSQNPLGQGASWGYTF TGTGCCAGCAGCCAAAATCCACTGGGGCAGGGGGCGAGTTGGGGCTACACCTTC
few TRBJ1-2 - TRBV10-3 CAISDGTKRGYTF TGTGCCATCAGTGACGGGACAAAGCGAGGCTACACCTTC
- TRBJ2-1 TRBD2 TRBV5-6 CASSPGTSGDNEQFF TGTGCCAGCAGCCCCGGGACTAGCGGGGACAATGAGCAGTTCTTC
- TRBJ2-1 - TRBV7-3 CASSQGGTPYNEQFF TGTGCCAGCAGCCAGGGCGGGACCCCCTACAATGAGCAGTTCTTC
- TRBJ2-5 TRBD2 TRBV5-4 CATHPGGNSGGAQTQYF TGTGCCACCCACCCTGGGGGTAATAGCGGGGGGGCCCAGACCCAGTACTTC
- TRBJ2-1 - TRBV7-2 CASSFRGAGYNEQFF TGTGCCAGCAGCTTCAGGGGGGCGGGGTACAATGAGCAGTTCTTC
- TRBJ2-3 TRBD1 TRBV2 CASSRDRITDTQYF TGTGCCAGCAGCCGGGACAGGATCACAGATACGCAGTATTTT
- TRBJ2-5 - TRBV28 CASNPTGQETQYF TGTGCCAGCAACCCGACAGGCCAAGAGACCCAGTACTTC
- TRBJ1-6 - TRBV7-9 CASSLGGAGRPPLHF TGTGCCAGCAGCTTGGGGGGGGCAGGGCGGCCACCCCTCCACTTT
- TRBJ2-5 - TRBV24-1 CATSDFLASETQYF TGTGCCACCAGTGATTTCCTAGCGTCGGAGACCCAGTACTTC
- TRBJ2-2 - TRBV19 CASSPIGGGTGELFF TGTGCCAGTAGTCCCATAGGGGGGGGCACCGGGGAGCTGTTTTTT
- TRBJ1-6 - TRBV30 CAWRSSGNSPLHF TGTGCCTGGAGATCCTCAGGGAATTCACCCCTCCACTTT